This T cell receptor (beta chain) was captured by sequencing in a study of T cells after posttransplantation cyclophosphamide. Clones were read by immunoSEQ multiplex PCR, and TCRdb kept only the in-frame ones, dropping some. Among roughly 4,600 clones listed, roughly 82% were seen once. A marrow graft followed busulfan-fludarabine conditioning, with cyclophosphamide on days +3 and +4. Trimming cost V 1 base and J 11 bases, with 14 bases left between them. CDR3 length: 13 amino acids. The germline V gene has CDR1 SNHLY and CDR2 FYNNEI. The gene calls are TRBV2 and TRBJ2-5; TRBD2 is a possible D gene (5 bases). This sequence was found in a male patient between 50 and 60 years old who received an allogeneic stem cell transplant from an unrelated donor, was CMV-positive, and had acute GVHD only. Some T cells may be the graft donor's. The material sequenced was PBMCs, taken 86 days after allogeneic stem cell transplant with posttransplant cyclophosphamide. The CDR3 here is CASSEGPGYGQYF. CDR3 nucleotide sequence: TGTGCCAGCAGTGAAGGTCCGGGGTACGGGCAGTACTTC.